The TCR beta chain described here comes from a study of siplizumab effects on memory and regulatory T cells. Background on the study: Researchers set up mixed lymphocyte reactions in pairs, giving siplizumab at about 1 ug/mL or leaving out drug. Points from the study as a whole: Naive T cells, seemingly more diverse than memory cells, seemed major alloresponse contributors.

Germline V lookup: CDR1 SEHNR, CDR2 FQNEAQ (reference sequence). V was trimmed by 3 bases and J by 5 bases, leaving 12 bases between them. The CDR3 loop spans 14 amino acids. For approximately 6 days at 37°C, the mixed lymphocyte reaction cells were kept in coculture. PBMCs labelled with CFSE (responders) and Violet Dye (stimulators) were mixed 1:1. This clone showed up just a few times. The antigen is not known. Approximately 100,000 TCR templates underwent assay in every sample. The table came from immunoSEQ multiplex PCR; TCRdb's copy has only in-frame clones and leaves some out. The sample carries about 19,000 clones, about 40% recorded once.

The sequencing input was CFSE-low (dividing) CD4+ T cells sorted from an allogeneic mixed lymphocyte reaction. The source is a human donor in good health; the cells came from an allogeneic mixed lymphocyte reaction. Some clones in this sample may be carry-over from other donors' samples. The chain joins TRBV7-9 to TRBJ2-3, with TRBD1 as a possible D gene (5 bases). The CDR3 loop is CASSFFFGQDTQYF. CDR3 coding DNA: TGTGCCAGCAGCTTCTTTTTTGGACAAGATACGCAGTATTTT.